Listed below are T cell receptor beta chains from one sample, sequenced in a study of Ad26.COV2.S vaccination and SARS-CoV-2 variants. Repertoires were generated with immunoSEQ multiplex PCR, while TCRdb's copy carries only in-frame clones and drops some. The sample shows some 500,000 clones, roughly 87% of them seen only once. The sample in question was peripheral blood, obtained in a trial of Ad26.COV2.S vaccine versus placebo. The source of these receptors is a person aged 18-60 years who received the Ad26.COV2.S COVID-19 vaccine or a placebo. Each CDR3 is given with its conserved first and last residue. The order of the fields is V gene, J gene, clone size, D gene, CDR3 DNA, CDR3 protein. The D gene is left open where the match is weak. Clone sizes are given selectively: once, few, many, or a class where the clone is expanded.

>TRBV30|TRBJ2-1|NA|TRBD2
TGTGCCTCAAGCGGGGGGGTTTACAATGAGCAGTTCTTC
CASSGGVYNEQFF
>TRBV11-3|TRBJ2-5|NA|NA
TGTGCCAGCAGCTCCTCAAATCGGGGCCAGAGGGAGACCCAGTACTTC
CASSSSNRGQRETQYF
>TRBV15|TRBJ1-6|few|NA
TGTGCCACCAGCAGCTCCCGCAGGGAATCACCCCTCCACTTT
CATSSSRRESPLHF
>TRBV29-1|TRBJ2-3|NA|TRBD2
TGCAGCGCAGTAGCGGGAGAGATGGATACGCAGTATTTT
CSAVAGEMDTQYF
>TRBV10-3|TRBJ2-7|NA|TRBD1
TGTGCCATCAGTTCCGAGGACAGGAGCAAGCAGTACTTC
CAISSEDRSKQYF
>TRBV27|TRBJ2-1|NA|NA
TGTGCCAGCAGTTGGGGCGCGGTCAATGAGCAGTTCTTC
CASSWGAVNEQFF
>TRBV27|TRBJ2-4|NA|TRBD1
TGTGCCAGCAGTTTTTTGGGACAGGGCAAAAACATTCAGTACTTC
CASSFLGQGKNIQYF
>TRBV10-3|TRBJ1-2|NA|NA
TGTGCCATCGGAGATGGCTACACCTTC
CAIGDGYTF
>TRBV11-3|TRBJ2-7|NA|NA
TGTGCCAGCAGCCGGGGGCACTCCTACGAGCAGTACTTC
CASSRGHSYEQYF
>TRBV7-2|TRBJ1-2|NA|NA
TGTGCCAGCAGCTTTGGAGGGGCCTATGGCTACACCTTC
CASSFGGAYGYTF
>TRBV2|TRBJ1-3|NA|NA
TGTGCCAGCAGTGAGAGACAGAGGGCTGGAAACACCATATATTTT
CASSERQRAGNTIYF
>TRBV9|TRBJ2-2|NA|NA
TGTGCCAGCAGCGGATACATGGGACTTGGGTCCGGGGAGCTGTTTTTT
CASSGYMGLGSGELFF
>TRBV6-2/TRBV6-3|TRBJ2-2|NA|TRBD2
TGTGCCAGCAGTAAGACTATAGCGGGGGACACCGGGGAGCTGTTTTTT
CASSKTIAGDTGELFF
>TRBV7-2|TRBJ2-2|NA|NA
TGTGCCAGCAGCTTTAAACTCATTTCCGACACCGGGGAGCTGTTTTTT
CASSFKLISDTGELFF
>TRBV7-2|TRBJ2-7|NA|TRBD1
TGTGCCAGCAGCCAAGACAGGGGGAGCTACGAGCAGTACTTC
CASSQDRGSYEQYF
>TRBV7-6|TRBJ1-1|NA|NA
TGTGCCAGCAGCTTAGCCACGGGGGTGAGCACTGAAGCTTTCTTT
CASSLATGVSTEAFF
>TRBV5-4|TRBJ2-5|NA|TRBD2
TGTGCCAGCAGGGTCGGACTAGCGGAAGAGACCCAGTACTTC
CASRVGLAEETQYF
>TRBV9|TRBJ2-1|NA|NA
TGTGCCAGCAGCGTAAGTGTCCAGGACGTATACAATGAGCAGTTCTTC
CASSVSVQDVYNEQFF
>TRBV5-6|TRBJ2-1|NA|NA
TGTGCCAGCAGCTGGGACCCCAGCTCCTACAATGAGCAGTTCTTC
CASSWDPSSYNEQFF
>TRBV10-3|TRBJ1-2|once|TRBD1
TGTGCCATCAGTGAGGGGGGACAGCTCTATGGCTACACCTTC
CAISEGGQLYGYTF
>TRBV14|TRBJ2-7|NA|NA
TGTGCCAGCAGCCGAAATGGGGGTATCGGGTACGAGCAGTACTTC
CASSRNGGIGYEQYF
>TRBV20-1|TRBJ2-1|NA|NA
TGCAGTGCTCGGGGTCTGGGACCGTTCTTC
CSARGLGPFF
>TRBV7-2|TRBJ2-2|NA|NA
TGTGCCAGCAGCTTAGAATACTTTACCGGGGAGCTGTTTTTT
CASSLEYFTGELFF
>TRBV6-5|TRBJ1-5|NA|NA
TGTGCCAGCAGCTATACAGGGATTCAGCCCCAGCATTTT
CASSYTGIQPQHF
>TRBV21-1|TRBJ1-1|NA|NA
TGTGCCAGCAGCAAAGAACAGGGGGCTCAGAACACTGAAGCTTTCTTT
CASSKEQGAQNTEAFF
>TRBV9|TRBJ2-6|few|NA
TGTGCCAGCAGTGATTTCTCTGGGGCCAACGTCCTGACTTTC
CASSDFSGANVLTF
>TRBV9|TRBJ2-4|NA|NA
TGTGCCAGCAGCGTAGACCCAGGGGTAAGAAACATTCAGTACTTC
CASSVDPGVRNIQYF
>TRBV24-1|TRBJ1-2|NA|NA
TGTGCCACCAGTGATAGGGGGATTAACTATGGCTACACCTTC
CATSDRGINYGYTF
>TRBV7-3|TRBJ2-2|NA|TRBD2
TGTGCCAGCAGCTTAACACTAGCGGGAAACACCGGGGAGCTGTTTTTT
CASSLTLAGNTGELFF
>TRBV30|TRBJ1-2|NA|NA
TGTGCCTGGAGTGTAGGGGGTGGCTACACCTTC
CAWSVGGGYTF
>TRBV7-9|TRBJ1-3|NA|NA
TGTGCCAGCAGCTCCTGGACGGTCTCTGGAAACACCATATATTTT
CASSSWTVSGNTIYF
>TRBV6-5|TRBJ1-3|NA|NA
TGTGCCAGCGGAACGGGAAACACCATATATTTT
CASGTGNTIYF
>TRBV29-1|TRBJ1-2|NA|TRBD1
TGCAGCGTGGGCGGGAGGGGGCCAAGCTACACCTTC
CSVGGRGPSYTF
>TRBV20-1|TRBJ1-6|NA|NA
TGCAGTGCTAGAGAGGGTGGCCTCCACTTT
CSAREGGLHF
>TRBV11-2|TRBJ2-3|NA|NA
TGTGCCAGCAGCTCCCGGACTAACCTCCCAGCGGTTACGCAGTATTTT
CASSSRTNLPAVTQYF
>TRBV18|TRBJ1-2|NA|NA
TGTGCCAGCTCACAAGCAGGGGATCCCCTCTATGGCTACACCTTC
CASSQAGDPLYGYTF
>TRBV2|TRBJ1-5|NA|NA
TGTGCCAGCAGTATCAGGGACGATCAGCCCCAGCATTTT
CASSIRDDQPQHF
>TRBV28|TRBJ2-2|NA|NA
TGTGCCAGCAGTTTATTTGTAGGGTACGGCGGGGAGCTGTTTTTT
CASSLFVGYGGELFF
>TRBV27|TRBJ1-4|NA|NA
TGTGCCAGCAGTTTTGGTGAAAAACTGTTTTTT
CASSFGEKLFF
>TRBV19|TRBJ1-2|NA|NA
TGTGCCAGTAGCTACGGGACCCCGTCATCCTATGGCTACACCTTC
CASSYGTPSSYGYTF
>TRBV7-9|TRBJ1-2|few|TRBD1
TGTGCCAGCAGCTCAGGACAGGATGGCTACACCTTC
CASSSGQDGYTF
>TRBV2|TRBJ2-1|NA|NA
TGTGCCAGCAGTGAAGAAGCGGCCTCCTACAATGAGCAGTTCTTC
CASSEEAASYNEQFF
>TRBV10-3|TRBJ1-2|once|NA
TGTGCCACTACCGGGACCGGCTACGGCTACACCTTC
CATTGTGYGYTF
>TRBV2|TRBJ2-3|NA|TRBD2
TGTGCCAGCATGTCTTCGGCTAGCGGTGACGATACGCAGTATTTT
CASMSSASGDDTQYF
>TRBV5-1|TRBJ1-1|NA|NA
TGCGCCAGCAGCTTCAGCGGCGGGAACACTGAAGCTTTCTTT
CASSFSGGNTEAFF
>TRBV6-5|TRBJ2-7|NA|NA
TGTGCCAGCAGTCCGAGGGGGGCGATGACCTACGAGCAGTACTTC
CASSPRGAMTYEQYF
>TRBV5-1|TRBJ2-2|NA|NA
TGCGCCAGCAGCTTGCCCCTTGGGGCGGGGAGTGAGATCGGGGAGCTGTTTTTT
CASSLPLGAGSEIGELFF
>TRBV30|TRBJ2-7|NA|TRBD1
TGTGCCTGGAGTGTACCGGGACAGGGTCCAGGGTACTTC
CAWSVPGQGPGYF
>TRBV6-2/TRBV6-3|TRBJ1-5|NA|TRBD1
TGTGCCAGCAGCAAAACAGGGGGCCGAAATCAGCCCCAGCATTTT
CASSKTGGRNQPQHF
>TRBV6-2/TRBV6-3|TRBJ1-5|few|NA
TGTGCCAGCAGCGCGTGGGATCAGCCCCAGCATTTT
CASSAWDQPQHF
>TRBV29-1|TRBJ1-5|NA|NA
TGCAGCGCTTCGTCTGCCAATCAGCCCCAGCATTTT
CSASSANQPQHF
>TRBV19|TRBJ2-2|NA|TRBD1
TGTGCCATACAGGGGGCGAACACCGGGGAGCTGTTTTTT
CAIQGANTGELFF